This T cell receptor beta chain was identified in a study of T-cell reconstitution after alpha-beta-depleted transplantation in children. Preparing the TCRbeta library involved the use of unique molecular identifiers. TCRdb analysed the PCR reads with MiXCR anew, one entry per CDR3 protein. The sample carries about 540,000 distinct CDR3 sequences, about 17% recorded once. This clonotype has more than one count but fewer than ten. The CDR3 is 16 residues long. The germline V gene has CDR1 SGHRS and CDR2 YFSETQ. V lost 0 bases, J lost 7 bases, and 8 bases stayed unmatched. The rearrangement links TRBV5-1 to TRBJ1-4, with TRBD1 identical over 8 bases. This clonotype originated in a human donor who donated a stem cell graft to a child with acute lymphoblastic leukemia. The sequenced sample was PBMCs from the stem cell graft donor, obtained from the stem cell graft. For the CDR3, the DNA is TGCGCCAGCAGCTTGGACGGACAGGGTTGGAGTGAAAAACTGTTTTTT. Its translation: CASSLDGQGWSEKLFF.